These 2 T cell receptor beta chains were sequenced from one sample in a study of shared clonotypes between healthy human individuals (dated by TCRdb to 2019 to 2021). Libraries came from the immunoSEQ multiplex PCR assay. Drawn from immuneACCESS, this table holds only the in-frame rearrangements with V and J called that TCRdb kept. Clones are partly lost; checked studies trace under half to an unresolved V gene and leave the rest unexplained. The sample has millions of clones on record, approximately 95% of them singletons. Jointly, the top ten make up about 0.37% of the sample. The sample consisted of naive CD4+ T cells from PBMCs. The cell subset or site label on this specimen signifies: CD45RA+ positively selected. These receptors were taken from a man aged 18 to 29 in good health. Some clones in this sample may be carry-over from other donors' samples.

This clone was recorded once. The gene calls are TRBV5-1 and TRBJ2-3; TRBD1 aligns across 8 bases. The CDR3 has 16 amino acids. J gave up 1 base and V 2 bases, and 6 bases lay outside the gene matches. Germline-derived CDR1 and CDR2 are SGHRS and YFSETQ. Here the CDR3 DNA reads TGCGCCAGCAGCTTCCTTGGACAGGGTGGCACAGATACGCAGTATTTT. Residues: CASSFLGQGGTDTQYF.

V usage is TRBV15 and J usage is TRBJ2-5, with 8 bases matching TRBD2. J was trimmed by 6 bases and V by 3 bases; bases with no gene match: 6. CDR1 and CDR2 from the germline V gene are LNHNV and YYDKDF (reference sequence). This CDR3 region has 14 residues. CDR3 residues: CATSRVSGRKTQYF. CDR3 DNA: TGTGCCACCAGCAGGGTGAGCGGGAGAAAGACCCAGTACTTC. The variable domain in full, with the rest retrieved from reference TRBV15 and TRBJ2-5, is DAMVIQNPRYQVTQFGKPVTLSCSQTLNHNVMYWYQQKSSQAPKLLFHYYDKDFNNEADTPDNFQSRRPNTSFCFLDIRSPGLGDTAMYLCATSRVSGRKTQYFGPGTRLLVL.